This T cell receptor beta chain derives from a study of blood T cell repertoires in COVID-19. Study-level background: The United States, Italy and Spain provided the acute and convalescent COVID-19 samples.

In the original processing: Reference gene primer amplification in the assay estimated nucleated cell counts. Profiling relied on immunoSEQ multiplex PCR, and the TCRdb table lists in-frame clones only, not all of them. That table gives V, J and clone size, and the DNA gave D and trimming. The sample includes about 59,000 clones, approximately 80% seen only once; the top ten take roughly 12%. Trimming cost V 7 bases and J 10 bases; bases outside gene matches: 5. The germline gives CDR1 LNHDA, CDR2 SQIVND (reference sequence). The CDR3 has 12 residues. Sequencing was performed on peripheral blood. The TCR was taken from an elderly man with acute or convalescent COVID-19. J is TRBJ1-1 and V is TRBV19; TRBD1 aligns across 11 bases. The CDR3 coding sequence is TGTGCCAGTACCGCGGACAGGGGGCGAGCTTTCTTT. Translation: CASTADRGRAFF. The entire variable domain, with the rest obtained from reference TRBV19 and TRBJ1-1, is as follows: DGGITQSPKYLFRKEGQNVTLSCEQNLNHDAMYWYRQDPGQGLRLIYYSQIVNDFQKGDIAEGYSVSREKKESFPLTVTSAQKNPTAFYLCASTADRGRAFFGQGTRLTVV.